The present T cell receptor beta chain was sequenced within a study of HIV-infected patients and healthy controls. Roughly three months, about 14 weeks, into antiretroviral therapy, follow-up blood was collected. The repertoire came from unfractionated whole blood and reflected all unsorted peripheral T cells. This clonotype counts as medium-sized. Alpha and beta constant-region primers primed reverse transcription of around 500 ng RNA. Alpha and beta chain libraries were made separately by chain-specific third strand synthesis with multiplexing indices. A single primer pair per chain amplified all rearrangements, with per-molecule barcodes. MiXCR was run by TCRdb on the 5' RACE reads, yielding one entry per CDR3 protein. The profile shows approximately 4,000 distinct CDR3 sequences, about 8% of them singletons. The CDR3 is 13 amino acids. V was shortened by 4 bases and J by 11 bases, with 17 bases between the two germline ends. CDR1 and CDR2 from the germline V gene are SGHAT and FQDESV (reference sequence).

The receptor was isolated from an adult with HIV infection. V and J are TRBV11-1 and TRBJ1-1; a weak D match, TRBD1 (6 bases). The sample here was blood, taken during antiretroviral therapy. The CDR3 protein is CASSSRDIQEAFF. The CDR3 DNA reads as TGTGCCAGCAGCTCCCGGGACATCCAAGAGGCTTTCTTT.